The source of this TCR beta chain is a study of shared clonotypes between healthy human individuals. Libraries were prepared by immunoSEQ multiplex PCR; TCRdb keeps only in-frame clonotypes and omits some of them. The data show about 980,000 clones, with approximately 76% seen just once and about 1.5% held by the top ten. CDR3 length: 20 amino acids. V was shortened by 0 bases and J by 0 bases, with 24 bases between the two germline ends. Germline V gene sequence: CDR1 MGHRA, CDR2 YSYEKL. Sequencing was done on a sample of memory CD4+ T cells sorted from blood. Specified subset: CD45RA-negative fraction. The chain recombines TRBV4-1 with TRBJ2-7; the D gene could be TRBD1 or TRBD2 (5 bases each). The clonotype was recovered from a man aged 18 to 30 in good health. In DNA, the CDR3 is TGCGCCAGCAGCCAAGAACCCCAGGGCTCTCATCTAACTAGCTCCTACGAGCAGTACTTC. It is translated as CASSQEPQGSHLTSSYEQYF.